This T cell receptor (beta chain) stems from a study of T cells in localized non-small cell lung cancer (dated by TCRdb to the early 2020s). Background on the whole study: T cell repertoires of 200 to 250 early-stage NSCLC patients were analyzed, with tumors being compared against uninvolved tumor-adjacent lungs. The cohort was made up of roughly 250 treatment-naive NSCLC patients whose localized lung tumors had been resected. Of the NSCLC patients, roughly 130 were male and about a hundred were female, and the mean age was about 69 years. Findings and caveats that apply to the study as a whole: Uninvolved tumor-adjacent lung showed the highest T cell clonality, higher than tumor, which suggests more focused antigenic responses in the adjacent lung. Because multi-region sequencing of the tumors was not done, intratumor heterogeneity could not be ruled out. Because the study design was exploratory, TCR variables were selected using unadjusted p-values without false-discovery rate correction. Longer overall survival was associated with higher blood T cell density, whereas shorter survival was associated with higher adjacent-lung clonality. A median of around 62 of the top 100 tumor clones turned up in the paired uninvolved adjacent lung, and roughly 28 of those clones also ranked among the top 100 of that same adjacent lung.

As for this clone: The antigen it recognizes is unknown. Per-base qualities were not stored, and no clone one base away is much larger.

Taken from cysteine to phenylalanine, the CDR3 has 14 residues. Solely the CDR3 DNA is kept, with 42 bases framed from the first base. At the junction V is shortened by 3 bases and J by 5 bases, with 14 bases in between. CDR1 and CDR2 (WNHNN, SYGVQD) derive from the germline V gene (reference sequence). The immunoSEQ Assay was used to sequence TCR beta CDR3 regions from DNA. The source study handled its data this way. T cell density was computed as TCR beta template counts normalized to usable DNA estimated by amplifying housekeeping genes. Richness was estimated with the preseqR package, extrapolating to 400,000 templates for PBMC samples and 120,000 templates for tissue samples. Clonality was defined as one minus Pielou's evenness. Tissue-enriched TCRs were identified by differential abundance testing using productive amino-acid clonotypes, minimum total count 5 and alpha 0.1. The Jaccard Index and the Morisita Overlap Index were used to quantify repertoire overlap between compartments. GLIPH grouped TCR beta CDR3s together with public tetramer-defined viral CDR3s, and a viral motif had to include at least three viral sequences and also show V-gene enrichment. What TCRdb holds here is the immuneACCESS table cut down to in-frame rearrangements. Part of the clones is not present; checked against another copy, under half of the missing clones reflect an unresolved V gene, and the others are unexplained. That table furnishes V, J and clone size, whereas the DNA furnished D and trimming. The sample table lists 45,000 to 60,000 clones, just over 85% of them with a count of one. 5.2% of the sample rests with the top ten.

At diagnosis, peripheral blood, uninvolved tumor-adjacent lung and tumor were collected and stored as a combination of fresh-frozen and FFPE material. For TCR repertoire profiling, the blood samples were analyzed as peripheral blood mononuclear cells. This TCR was recovered from a woman aged 40-75 years with stage I lung adenocarcinoma. The sequence is built from TRBV10-1 and TRBJ2-7, with the D call perhaps TRBD1 or TRBD2, each one matching 6 bases. The source material was peripheral blood, sampled before any cancer treatment. The DNA sequence reads TGCGCCAGCAGTGATGGAGGGGGGAACGACGAGCAGTACTTC. This gives the protein CASSDGGGNDEQYF.